The clone carrying this T cell receptor (beta chain) was counted ten times or more. The antigen remains unidentified. Read coverage stops 3 residues before the CDR3 terminus; the germline J gene supplies the remainder. The data stem from a study of T cell clonality in common variable immunodeficiency. TCRdb's table, derived via immunoSEQ multiplex PCR, lists solely in-frame clones and lacks some. The data show roughly 34,000 clones, with none appearing a single time. V was clipped by 5 bases and J by 5 bases; unmatched bases: 6. In germline, CDR1 is LNHDA, CDR2 SQIVND (reference sequence). This CDR3 contains 17 residues. Study results and limitations: TCRbeta clonality was increased in CVID versus healthy controls.

Most patients and controls had Caucasian heritage. The chain is built from TRBV19 and TRBJ2-2, with 15 bases lining up with TRBD2. The TCR was taken from a person aged 18-70 years in good health. The sample taken for sequencing was peripheral blood mononuclear cells. CDR3 in amino acids: CASSWTSGRAGTGELFF. The CDR3 bases that were read are TGTGCCAGTAGTTGGACTAGCGGGAGGGCGGGGACCGGGGAG.